The 17 T cell receptor beta chains in this list originate from one sample, sequenced in a study of blood T cell repertoires in COVID-19. Using immunoSEQ multiplex PCR, the repertoire was profiled, and TCRdb retains in-frame clones only, with some absent. The sample consists of about 99,000 clones, 86% of them appearing once. Sequencing input: peripheral blood. All receptors derive from an older woman in a cohort sampled during active or convalescent COVID-19.

The chain carries TRBV4-1 and TRBJ2-3; D possibly corresponds to TRBD2 (5 bases). The germline CDR1 and CDR2 sequences are MGHRA and YSYEKL. This CDR3 has 20 residues. The V end was cut by 0 bases, the J end by 2 bases, with 24 bases between. CDR3 sequence reads: CASSQEAAASVLRPTDTQYF. The CDR3 DNA follows: TGCGCCAGCAGCCAAGAAGCAGCGGCGAGTGTGTTGCGCCCCACAGATACGCAGTATTTT.

The chain has TRBV27 and TRBJ2-1, with TRBD2 matching 14 bases. The germline V gene encodes CDR1 MNHEY and CDR2 SMNVEV (reference sequence). CDR3 length: 17 amino acids. Unmatched junction bases numbered 15, after V lost 8 bases and J lost 9 bases. CDR3: CASQDQIGTSGSVEQFF. The DNA of the CDR3 is TGTGCCAGCCAAGACCAAATTGGGACTAGCGGGAGTGTTGAGCAGTTCTTC.

In this sample, this clone turned up once. The V gene is TRBV3-1 (or the pseudogene TRBV3-2), the J gene TRBJ2-3; D is unclear. The CDR3 is 12 amino acids. Trimming removed 2 bases from V and 3 bases from J, with 3 bases in between. Germline CDR1 reads LGHDT; CDR2 reads YNNKEL (reference sequence). CDR3 bases: TGTGCCAGCAGCCAACGTACAGATACGCAGTATTTT. Translated, it gives CASSQRTDTQYF.

The chain links TRBV4-1 to TRBJ1-5; 7 bases are a match to TRBD1. J lost 2 bases, V lost 1 base, and 8 bases had no gene match. The CDR3 loop spans 17 amino acids. CDR1 and CDR2 (germline): MGHRA, YSYEKL. CDR3: CASSQGAQGPRNQPQHF. The DNA for the CDR3 is TGCGCCAGCAGCCAAGGGGCACAGGGGCCACGCAATCAGCCCCAGCATTTT.

This sequence joins TRBV11-2 and TRBJ2-5, with D uncertain. The germline CDR1 and CDR2 sequences are SGHAT and FQNNGV. Trimming cost V 7 bases and J 7 bases, with 25 bases left between them. The CDR3 totals 16 residues. The CDR3 DNA sequence: TGTGCCAGCACTTCCCGCGGTGTTTTCGGTCTAGGGACCCAGTACTTC. This sequence encodes CASTSRGVFGLGTQYF.

V and J are TRBV3-1 (or the pseudogene TRBV3-2) and TRBJ2-3; TRBD2 agrees at 11 bases. J gave up 6 bases and V 1 base, and 9 bases lay outside the gene matches. Germline V gives CDR1 LGHDT, CDR2 YNNKEL (reference sequence). The CDR3 totals 17 residues. CDR3 coding DNA: TGTGCCAGCAGCCAAGTGGTGGGTAGCGGGAGGGCTGATACGCAGTATTTT. Encoded protein: CASSQVVGSGRADTQYF.

This clone appeared once. The chain is built from TRBV19 and TRBJ1-5; 12 bases fit TRBD1. The length of the CDR3 is 15 residues. The germline V gene has CDR1 LNHDA and CDR2 SQIVND (reference sequence). Germline trimming cut 5 bases from V and 11 bases from J; bases unmatched to any gene: 10. This CDR3 reads CASSATGTGGAAQHF. For the CDR3, the DNA is TGTGCCAGTAGTGCTACCGGGACAGGGGGCGCGGCCCAGCATTTT. The full variable domain, completed using reference TRBV19 and TRBJ1-5, is DGGITQSPKYLFRKEGQNVTLSCEQNLNHDAMYWYRQDPGQGLRLIYYSQIVNDFQKGDIAEGYSVSREKKESFPLTVTSAQKNPTAFYLCASSATGTGGAAQHFGDGTRLSIL.

The CDR3 sequence: CASSLARETGELFF. In DNA, the CDR3 is TGTGCCAGCAGCTTAGCTCGAGAAACCGGGGAGCTGTTTTTT. The chain recombines TRBV7-2 with TRBJ2-2; D not certain. V was cut by 0 bases and J by 5 bases, with 7 bases left in between. Per germline, CDR1 SGHTA and CDR2 FQGNSA. The CDR3 is 14 residues long.

V usage is TRBV5-1 and J usage is TRBJ2-7; TRBD1 might be the D (5 bases). The CDR3 consists of 14 residues. Germline loops: CDR1 SGHRS, CDR2 YFSETQ. The ends were cut back, 0 bases at V and 0 bases at J, with 7 bases in the middle. The CDR3 reads CASSLGQRSYEQYF. The CDR3 nucleotides read TGCGCCAGCAGCTTGGGACAGCGCTCCTACGAGCAGTACTTC.

This clone was seen a single time. The V call is TRBV6-5, the J call TRBJ2-2, with 7 bases matching TRBD2. CDR3 length: 14 amino acids. V shed 7 bases and J 0 bases; nucleotides not matched to a gene: 2. Germline values: CDR1 MNHEY, CDR2 SVGAGI. The CDR3 bases are TGTGCCAGCACCGGGGGGTCGAACACCGGGGAGCTGTTTTTT. This translates into CASTGGSNTGELFF.

The chain carries TRBV3-1 (or the pseudogene TRBV3-2) and TRBJ2-1; 8 bases agree with TRBD2. Trimming cost V 4 bases and J 7 bases; bases outside gene matches: 9. The CDR3 consists of 15 residues. Germline V CDR1 and CDR2: LGHDT, YNNKEL (reference sequence). The CDR3 region has the DNA TGTGCCAGCAGCCGAACGGGACTAGTTGCGAATGAGCAGTTCTTC. As protein: CASSRTGLVANEQFF.

This chain links TRBV12-3 or TRBV12-4 with TRBJ1-3; no clear D gene. The CDR3 loop spans 13 amino acids. V dropped 7 bases and J dropped 2 bases, with 9 bases sitting between them. DNA of the CDR3: TGTGCCAGCAAGAGGTCTACTGGAAACACCATATATTTT. Translating gives CASKRSTGNTIYF.

CDR3 DNA: TGTGCCACCAGCAGAGCGCGGAATGAGCAGTTCTTC. Translating it yields CATSRARNEQFF. The chain couples TRBV15 to TRBJ2-1; unclear D gene. Germline V gene sequence: CDR1 LNHNV, CDR2 YYDKDF (reference sequence). V lost 1 base and J 7 bases, leaving 5 bases between the germline ends. The CDR3 covers 12 residues.

The chain uses TRBV20-1 and TRBJ1-5, with a possible D match to TRBD1 (5 bases). Germline V gene sequence: CDR1 DFQATT, CDR2 SNEGSKA (reference sequence). The CDR3 has 13 residues. V was shortened by 3 bases and J by 5 bases, with 11 bases between the two germline ends. The DNA of the CDR3 is TGCAGTGCTAGTAAACCGGGGGATCAGCCCCAGCATTTT. Amino acid sequence: CSASKPGDQPQHF.

V is TRBV16 and J is TRBJ1-5, with D tentatively TRBD1 (6 bases). The V end lost 2 bases, the J end lost 1 base, and 9 bases lay between the germline ends. The CDR3 has 15 residues. CDR1 and CDR2 (germline): KGHSY, FQNENV. CDR3 DNA sequence: TGTGCCAGCAGCCAAACTGGGGGCAGCAATCAGCCCCAGCATTTT. Encoded protein: CASSQTGGSNQPQHF. Together with reference TRBV16 and TRBJ1-5, the CDR3 gives the full variable domain: GEEVAQTPKHLVRGEGQKAKLYCAPIKGHSYVFWYQQVLKNEFKFLISFQNENVFDETGMPKERFSAKCLPNSPCSLEIQATKLEDSAVYFCASSQTGGSNQPQHFGDGTRLSIL.

J is TRBJ2-5 and V is TRBV28; possible D gene TRBD2, 6 bases. Germline V gene lookup returns CDR1 MDHEN and CDR2 SYDVKM. V lost 4 bases to trimming and J lost 3 bases, with 18 bases between them. The CDR3 runs to 16 residues. The CDR3 is CASSSPEGGTKETQYF. The CDR3 coding sequence is TGTGCCAGCAGTTCTCCCGAGGGCGGGACGAAAGAGACCCAGTACTTC.

V usage is TRBV7-2 and J usage is TRBJ1-4, with TRBD1 as a possible D gene (6 bases). Trimming removed 3 bases at V and 7 bases at J, with 12 bases between. The CDR3 runs to 14 residues. Germline CDR1 reads SGHTA; CDR2 reads FQGNSA. CDR3 sequence (DNA): TGTGCCAGCAGCTTTGCAGGGGAGAGTGAAAAACTGTTTTTT. This sequence encodes CASSFAGESEKLFF.